This TCR beta chain was sequenced during a study of T cell changes during pregnancy in multiple sclerosis. Sequencing used immunoSEQ multiplex PCR; TCRdb keeps in-frame clones, though not all of them. The profile covers approximately 88,000 clones, with over 85% appearing a single time and approximately 4.5% taken by the ten largest. The CDR3 is 17 residues long. Germline CDR1 SGHKS, CDR2 YYEKEE (reference sequence). V was trimmed by 3 bases and J by 5 bases, leaving 20 bases between them. This clone was seen just once. Here the sequenced sample was peripheral blood, taken in the first trimester of pregnancy. The TCR sequence derives from a female donor with multiple sclerosis, enrolled in a pregnancy study. The chain combines TRBV5-5 with TRBJ1-4, with D tentatively TRBD1 (5 bases). The CDR3 nucleotides read TGTGCCAGCAGCTCACCGGGGGTAGCAGTTGGAAATGAAAAACTGTTTTTT. This codes for CASSSPGVAVGNEKLFF. Using reference TRBV5-5 and TRBJ1-4 for the parts outside the CDR3, the full variable domain is DAGVTQSPTHLIKTRGQQVTLRCSPISGHKSVSWYQQVLGQGPQFIFQYYEKEERGRGNFPDRFSARQFPNYSSELNVNALLLGDSALYLCASSSPGVAVGNEKLFFGSGTQLSVL.